This is a list of T cell receptor beta chains from one sample in a study of ipilimumab plus nivolumab after autologous stem cell transplantation. TCRdb's table, derived via immunoSEQ multiplex PCR, lists solely in-frame clones and lacks some. The sample yields more than 12,000 clones, around 74% seen once. Sample: PBMCs, taken in a trial of ipilimumab plus nivolumab as post-transplant consolidation. These receptor sequences come from a male donor with primary mediastinal lymphoma. Each CDR3 is given with its conserved first and last residue. The D gene is left open where the match is weak. Part of the rows lack a size; the others show once, few, many or a class for expanded clones.

d_gene,v_gene,j_gene,abundance,CDR3aa,CDR3nt
-,TRBV18,TRBJ1-2,-,CASSPRQDYMSGYTF,TGTGCCAGCTCACCCCGACAGGACTACATGAGTGGCTACACCTTC
-,TRBV13,TRBJ1-1,-,CASKGGNTEAFF,TGTGCCAGCAAAGGGGGGAACACTGAAGCTTTCTTT
-,TRBV4-1,TRBJ1-4,-,CASSQDVTRGEKLFF,TGCGCCAGCAGCCAAGACGTCACAAGGGGGGAAAAACTGTTTTTT
-,TRBV18,TRBJ1-2,-,CASSPSEAGYGYTF,TGTGCCAGCTCACCCTCGGAGGCAGGCTATGGCTACACCTTC
TRBD1,TRBV5-6,TRBJ1-5,-,CASGTGGMWGNQPQHF,TGTGCCAGCGGGACAGGGGGGATGTGGGGCAATCAGCCCCAGCATTTT
-,TRBV19,TRBJ1-1,few,CASSMGRMNTEAFF,TGTGCCAGTAGTATGGGGCGGATGAACACTGAAGCTTTCTTT
-,TRBV18,TRBJ2-5,-,CASSPPGLRETQYF,TGTGCCAGCTCACCCCCGGGCCTGCGGGAGACCCAGTACTTC
-,TRBV19,TRBJ2-7,-,CASSSRRDSYEQYF,TGTGCCAGTAGTTCCCGGAGGGACTCCTACGAGCAGTACTTC
-,TRBV6-5,TRBJ1-2,-,CASRIWTEGNYGYTF,TGTGCCAGCAGGATTTGGACAGAAGGGAACTATGGCTACACCTTC
TRBD2,TRBV29-1,TRBJ2-1,medium-sized,CSVEARVEAGGHNEQFF,TGCAGCGTTGAAGCCCGCGTCGAAGCGGGGGGACACAATGAGCAGTTCTTC
-,TRBV29-1,TRBJ2-1,-,CSVDGVAAGDEQFF,TGCAGCGTTGACGGGGTAGCGGCCGGGGATGAGCAGTTCTTC
TRBD2,TRBV4-1,TRBJ2-6,few,CASSQDWSSGIPGANVLTF,TGCGCCAGCAGCCAAGATTGGTCTAGCGGAATCCCTGGGGCCAACGTCCTGACTTTC
TRBD2,TRBV9,TRBJ2-1,-,CASSVGLAGAGSYNEQFF,TGTGCCAGCAGCGTAGGACTAGCGGGAGCGGGTTCCTACAATGAGCAGTTCTTC
-,TRBV28,TRBJ2-5,-,CASSYSPHQETQYF,TGTGCCAGCAGTTATTCCCCCCACCAAGAGACCCAGTACTTC
TRBD1,TRBV27,TRBJ2-7,few,CASGPPGGYEQYF,TGTGCCAGCGGACCCCCAGGGGGCTACGAGCAGTACTTC
-,TRBV20-1,TRBJ2-7,-,CSARPSYEQYF,TGCAGTGCTAGGCCCTCCTACGAGCAGTACTTC
-,TRBV7-8,TRBJ1-1,-,CASSLVQGRAEAFF,TGTGCCAGCAGCTTAGTGCAGGGGAGGGCTGAAGCTTTCTTT
-,TRBV6-1,TRBJ1-2,-,CASSESATNYGYTF,TGTGCCAGCAGTGAGTCGGCTACCAACTATGGCTACACCTTC
TRBD2,TRBV19,TRBJ2-1,-,CASSKAGSYNEQFF,TGTGCCAGTAGTAAAGCGGGATCCTACAATGAGCAGTTCTTC
-,TRBV4-2,TRBJ1-3,-,CASRTLNTNTIYF,TGTGCCAGCAGGACCCTTAACACGAACACCATATATTTT
TRBD1,TRBV27,TRBJ1-6,-,CASSLNRDRLSPLHF,TGTGCCAGCAGTTTAAACCGGGACAGGTTGTCACCCCTCCACTTT
-,TRBV10-1,TRBJ1-2,-,CARSLDGNYGYTF,TGCGCCAGATCCTTGGACGGAAACTATGGCTACACCTTC
-,TRBV15,TRBJ2-1,-,CATSRDPGENEQFF,TGTGCCACCAGCAGAGATCCGGGGGAGAATGAGCAGTTCTTC
TRBD2,TRBV28,TRBJ2-7,once,CASSPLGLAGDYEQYF,TGTGCCAGCAGTCCCCTGGGGCTAGCGGGAGATTACGAGCAGTACTTC
-,TRBV18,TRBJ2-7,-,CASSPTAGSDEQYF,TGTGCCAGCTCACCAACGGCTGGCAGTGACGAGCAGTACTTC
-,TRBV23-1,TRBJ2-2,-,CASSPSGGGKQTYTGELFF,TGCGCCAGCAGCCCAAGTGGGGGGGGCAAGCAGACGTACACCGGGGAGCTGTTTTTT
-,TRBV9,TRBJ2-6,-,CASSPQSPGANVLTF,TGTGCCAGCAGCCCGCAGTCGCCTGGGGCCAACGTCCTGACTTTC
-,TRBV9,TRBJ1-2,few,CASSVGSGYGYTF,TGTGCCAGCAGCGTAGGTTCCGGCTATGGCTACACCTTC
-,TRBV29-1,TRBJ1-2,-,CSVRRGGANYGYTF,TGCAGCGTTCGTAGGGGGGGAGCTAACTATGGCTACACCTTC